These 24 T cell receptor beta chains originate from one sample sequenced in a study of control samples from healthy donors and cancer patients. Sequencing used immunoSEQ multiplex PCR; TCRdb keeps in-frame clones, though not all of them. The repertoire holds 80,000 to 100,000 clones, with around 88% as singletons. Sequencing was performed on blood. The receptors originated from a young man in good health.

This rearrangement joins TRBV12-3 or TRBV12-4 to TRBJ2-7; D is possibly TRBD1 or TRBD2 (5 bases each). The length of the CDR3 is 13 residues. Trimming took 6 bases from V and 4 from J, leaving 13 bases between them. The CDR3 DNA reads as TGTGCCAGCAGGTCGGGACGAAGGTACGAGCAGTACTTC. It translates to CASRSGRRYEQYF.

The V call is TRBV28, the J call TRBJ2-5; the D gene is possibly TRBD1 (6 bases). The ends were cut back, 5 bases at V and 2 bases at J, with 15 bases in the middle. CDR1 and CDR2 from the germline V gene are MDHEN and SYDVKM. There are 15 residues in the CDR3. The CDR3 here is CASSPIMDSQETQYF. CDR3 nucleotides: TGTGCCAGCAGTCCTATTATGGACAGTCAAGAGACCCAGTACTTC.

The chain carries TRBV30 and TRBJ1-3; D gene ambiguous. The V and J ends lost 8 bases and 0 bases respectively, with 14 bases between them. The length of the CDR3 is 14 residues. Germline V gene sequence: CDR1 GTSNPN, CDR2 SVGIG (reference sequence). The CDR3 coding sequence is TGTGCCCTCAATCACCGGAGCTCTGGAAACACCATATATTTT. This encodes CALNHRSSGNTIYF.

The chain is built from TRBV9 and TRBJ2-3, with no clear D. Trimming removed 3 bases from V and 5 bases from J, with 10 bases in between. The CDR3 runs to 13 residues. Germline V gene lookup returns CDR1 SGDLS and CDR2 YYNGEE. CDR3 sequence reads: CASSATIEDTQYF. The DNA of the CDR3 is TGTGCCAGCAGCGCAACAATAGAAGATACGCAGTATTTT.

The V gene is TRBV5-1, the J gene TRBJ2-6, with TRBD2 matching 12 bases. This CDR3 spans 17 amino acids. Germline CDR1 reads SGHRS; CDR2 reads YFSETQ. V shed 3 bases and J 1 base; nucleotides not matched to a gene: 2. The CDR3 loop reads CASSWTSGNSGANVLTF. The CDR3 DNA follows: TGCGCCAGCAGCTGGACTAGCGGGAATTCTGGGGCCAACGTCCTGACTTTC.

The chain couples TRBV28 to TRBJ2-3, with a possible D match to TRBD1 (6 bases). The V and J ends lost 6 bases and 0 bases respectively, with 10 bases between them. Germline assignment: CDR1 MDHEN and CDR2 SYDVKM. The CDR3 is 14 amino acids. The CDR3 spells CASRWTESTDTQYF. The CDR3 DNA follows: TGTGCCAGCAGATGGACAGAAAGCACAGATACGCAGTATTTT.

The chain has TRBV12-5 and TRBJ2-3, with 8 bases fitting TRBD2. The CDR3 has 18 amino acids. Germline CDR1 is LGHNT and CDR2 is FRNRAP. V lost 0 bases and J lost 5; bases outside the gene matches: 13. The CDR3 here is CASGLVPDGRAIVDTQYF. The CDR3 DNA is TGTGCTAGTGGTTTGGTACCAGACGGGAGGGCCATAGTAGATACGCAGTATTTT.

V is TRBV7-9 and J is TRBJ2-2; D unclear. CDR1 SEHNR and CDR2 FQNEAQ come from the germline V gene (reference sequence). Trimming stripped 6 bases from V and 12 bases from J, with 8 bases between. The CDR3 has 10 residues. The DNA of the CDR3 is TGTGCCAGCAGTTCGTCGCAGCTGTTTTTT. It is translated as CASSSSQLFF.

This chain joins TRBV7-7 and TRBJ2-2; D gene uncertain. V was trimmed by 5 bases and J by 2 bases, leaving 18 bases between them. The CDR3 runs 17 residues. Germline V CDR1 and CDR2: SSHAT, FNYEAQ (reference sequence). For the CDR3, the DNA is TGTGCCAGCAGCCCCCGGGTGGTTGCCTTCAACACCGGGGAGCTGTTTTTT. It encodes CASSPRVVAFNTGELFF.

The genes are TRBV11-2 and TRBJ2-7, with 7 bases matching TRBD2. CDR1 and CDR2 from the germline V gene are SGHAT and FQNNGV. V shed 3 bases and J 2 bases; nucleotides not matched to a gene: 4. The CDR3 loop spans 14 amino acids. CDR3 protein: CASSLRGSTYEQYF. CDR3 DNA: TGTGCCAGCAGCTTGCGGGGGTCGACCTACGAGCAGTACTTC.

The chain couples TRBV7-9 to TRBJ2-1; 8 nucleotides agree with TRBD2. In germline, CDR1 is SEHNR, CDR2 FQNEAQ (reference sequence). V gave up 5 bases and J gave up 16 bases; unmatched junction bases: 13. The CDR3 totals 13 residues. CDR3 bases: TGTGCCAGCAGCACCACGACTAGCGAGGAGGGCTTCTTC. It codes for CASSTTTSEEGFF. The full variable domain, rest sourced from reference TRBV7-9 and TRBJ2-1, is DTGVSQNPRHKITKRGQNVTFRCDPISEHNRLYWYRQTLGQGPEFLTYFQNEAQLEKSRLLSDRFSAERPKGSFSTLEIQRTEQGDSAMYLCASSTTTSEEGFFGPGTRLTVL.

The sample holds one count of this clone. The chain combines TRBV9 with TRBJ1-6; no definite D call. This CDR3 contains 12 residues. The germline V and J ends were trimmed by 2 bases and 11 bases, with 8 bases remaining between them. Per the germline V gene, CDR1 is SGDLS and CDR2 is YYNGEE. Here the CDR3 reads CASSVEGTPLHF. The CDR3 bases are TGTGCCAGCAGCGTCGAGGGCACACCCCTCCACTTT.

CDR3 amino acids: CASSSNRVGGNNEQFF. CDR3 DNA: TGTGCCAGCAGCTCAAACAGGGTAGGTGGGAACAATGAGCAGTTCTTC. V and J are TRBV11-2 and TRBJ2-1, with D maybe TRBD1 (6 bases). Between the trimmed V and J ends, which lost 4 bases and 5 bases, there was a span of 18 bases. The germline V gene encodes CDR1 SGHAT and CDR2 FQNNGV. CDR3 length: 16 amino acids.

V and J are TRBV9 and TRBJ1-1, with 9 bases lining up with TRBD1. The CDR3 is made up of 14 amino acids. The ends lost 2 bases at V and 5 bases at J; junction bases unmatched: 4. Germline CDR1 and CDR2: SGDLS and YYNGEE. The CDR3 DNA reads TGTGCCAGCAGCGTGGGACAGGGAGGAACTGAAGCTTTCTTT. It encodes CASSVGQGGTEAFF.

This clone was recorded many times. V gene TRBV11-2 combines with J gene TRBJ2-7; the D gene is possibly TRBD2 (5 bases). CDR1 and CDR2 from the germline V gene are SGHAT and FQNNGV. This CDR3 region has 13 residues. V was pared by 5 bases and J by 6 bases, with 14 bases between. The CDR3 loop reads CASSTNHEGEQYF. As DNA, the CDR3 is TGTGCCAGCAGCACAAATCACGAGGGCGAGCAGTACTTC.

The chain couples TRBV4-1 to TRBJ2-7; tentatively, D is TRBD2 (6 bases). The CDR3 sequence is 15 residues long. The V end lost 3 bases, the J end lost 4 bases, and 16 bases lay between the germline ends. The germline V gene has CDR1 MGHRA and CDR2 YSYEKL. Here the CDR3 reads CASSHPGPAGYEQYF. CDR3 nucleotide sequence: TGCGCCAGCAGCCATCCCGGGCCGGCGGGGTACGAGCAGTACTTC.

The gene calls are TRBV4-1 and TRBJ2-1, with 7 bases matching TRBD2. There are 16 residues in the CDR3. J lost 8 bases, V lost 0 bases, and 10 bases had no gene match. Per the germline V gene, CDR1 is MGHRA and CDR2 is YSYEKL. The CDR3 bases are TGCGCCAGCAGCCAAGAAATTAGTCTAGCGGTTTATGAGCAGTTCTTC. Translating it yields CASSQEISLAVYEQFF.

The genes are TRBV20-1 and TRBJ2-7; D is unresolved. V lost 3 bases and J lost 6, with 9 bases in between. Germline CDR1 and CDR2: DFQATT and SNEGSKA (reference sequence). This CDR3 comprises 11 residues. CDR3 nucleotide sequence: TGCAGTGCTAGTACAAAGGTCGAGCAGTACTTC. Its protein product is CSASTKVEQYF.

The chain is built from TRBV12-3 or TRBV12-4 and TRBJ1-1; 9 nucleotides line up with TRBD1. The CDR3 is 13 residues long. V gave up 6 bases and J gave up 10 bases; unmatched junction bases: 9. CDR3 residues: CASSPGQGGLAFF. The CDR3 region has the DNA TGTGCCAGCAGCCCGGGACAGGGAGGGTTAGCTTTCTTT.

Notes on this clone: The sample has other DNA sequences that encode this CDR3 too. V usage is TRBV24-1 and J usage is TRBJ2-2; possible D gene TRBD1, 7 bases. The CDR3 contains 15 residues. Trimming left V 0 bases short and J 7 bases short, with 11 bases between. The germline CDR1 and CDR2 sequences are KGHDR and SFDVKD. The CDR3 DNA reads TGTGCCACCAGTGATTTGCAGGGGGGTCGCGGGGAGCTGTTTTTT. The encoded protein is CATSDLQGGRGELFF.

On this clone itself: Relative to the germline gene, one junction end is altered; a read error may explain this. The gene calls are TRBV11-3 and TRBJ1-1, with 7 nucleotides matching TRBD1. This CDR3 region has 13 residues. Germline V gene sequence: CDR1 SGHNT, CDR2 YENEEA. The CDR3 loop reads CASSVDRATEAFF. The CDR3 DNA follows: TGTGCCAGCAGCGTAGACAGGGCCACTGAAGCTTTCTTT.

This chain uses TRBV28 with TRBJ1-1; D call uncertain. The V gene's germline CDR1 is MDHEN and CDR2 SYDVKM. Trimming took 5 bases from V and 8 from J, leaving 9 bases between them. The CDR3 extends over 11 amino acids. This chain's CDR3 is CASSTLTEAFF. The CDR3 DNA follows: TGTGCCAGCAGTACATTGACAGAAGCTTTCTTT.

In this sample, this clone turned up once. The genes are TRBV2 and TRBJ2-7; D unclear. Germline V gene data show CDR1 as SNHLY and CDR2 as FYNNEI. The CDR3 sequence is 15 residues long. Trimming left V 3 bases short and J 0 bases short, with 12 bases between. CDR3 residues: CASSEFETVSYEQYF. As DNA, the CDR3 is TGTGCCAGCAGTGAGTTCGAAACAGTCTCCTACGAGCAGTACTTC.

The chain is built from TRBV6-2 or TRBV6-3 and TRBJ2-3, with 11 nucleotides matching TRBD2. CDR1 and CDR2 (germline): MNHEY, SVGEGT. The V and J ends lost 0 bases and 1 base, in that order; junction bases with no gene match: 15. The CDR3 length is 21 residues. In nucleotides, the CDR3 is TGTGCCAGCAGTTACTCGATCGTAGTGACTAGCGGGACTCCGGGCACAGATACGCAGTATTTT. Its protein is CASSYSIVVTSGTPGTDTQYF.